These 27 T cell receptor beta chains originate from one sample sequenced in a study of cytotoxic CD8 clonotypes in ibrutinib-treated CLL. This table comes from immunoSEQ multiplex PCR, and its TCRdb copy is limited to in-frame clones, with some not included. Of 110,000 to 150,000 clones detected, approximately 80% appear once; the ten largest clones hold 28%. Specimen: PBMCs, collected after 12 months of ibrutinib treatment. All receptors derive from a human donor with chronic lymphocytic leukemia.

The V call is TRBV9, the J call TRBJ2-2, with D hard to call. The V end lost 0 bases, the J end lost 1 base, and 4 bases lay between the germline ends. The CDR3 is made up of 14 amino acids. CDR1 is SGDLS, CDR2 YYNGEE, per germline. CDR3 sequence: CASSVVGNTGELFF. The CDR3 region has the DNA TGTGCCAGCAGCGTAGTTGGGAACACCGGGGAGCTGTTTTTT.

The V and J genes are TRBV10-3 and TRBJ2-3, with 9 bases that match TRBD1. The ends lost 3 bases at V and 4 bases at J; junction bases unmatched: 8. The CDR3 length is 16 residues. Germline V lookup: CDR1 ENHRY, CDR2 SYGVKD. CDR3: CAISEKVGTGPDTQYF. The CDR3 DNA reads as TGTGCCATCAGTGAAAAGGTCGGGACAGGGCCAGATACGCAGTATTTT.

Here the CDR3 DNA reads TGTGCCAGCTCACCACCTCAGGGGGTGTATGGCTACACCTTC. It encodes CASSPPQGVYGYTF. This sequence joins TRBV18 and TRBJ1-2; 7 nucleotides line up with TRBD1. The CDR3 is 14 amino acids. Germline V gene lookup returns CDR1 KGHSH and CDR2 LQKENI. After removal of 0 bases from V and 5 bases from J, the junction contained 3 bases not matched to a gene. Based on the CDR3 plus reference TRBV18 and TRBJ1-2, the full variable domain is NAGVMQNPRHLVRRRGQEARLRCSPMKGHSHVYWYRQLPEEGLKFMVYLQKENIIDESGMPKERFSAEFPKEGPSILRIQQVVRGDSAAYFCASSPPQGVYGYTFGSGTRLTVV.

J is TRBJ1-2 and V is TRBV7-2; TRBD1 might be the D (5 bases). V was pared by 6 bases and J by 7 bases, with 30 bases between. CDR1 and CDR2 from the germline V gene are SGHTA and FQGNSA. CDR3 size: 18 residues. This CDR3 reads CASSSIAGTALAQGGYTF. The CDR3 bases are TGTGCCAGCAGTTCTATTGCGGGGACCGCCTTGGCCCAGGGTGGCTACACCTTC.

On this clone: The sample holds other DNA sequences that translate to the same CDR3. The genes are TRBV5-1 and TRBJ2-7; D is undetermined. V was shortened by 4 bases and J by 0 bases, with 8 bases between the two germline ends. This CDR3 comprises 13 residues. Germline V gene lookup returns CDR1 SGHRS and CDR2 YFSETQ. CDR3 sequence: CASSTDNSYEQYF. The CDR3 coding sequence is TGCGCCAGCAGCACGGATAACTCCTACGAGCAGTACTTC.

The chain recombines TRBV11-2 with TRBJ2-5; 8 bases map to TRBD2. The germline V gene has CDR1 SGHAT and CDR2 FQNNGV. CDR3 length: 15 residues. J was trimmed by 2 bases and V by 5 bases; bases with no gene match: 7. CDR3 nucleotide sequence: TGTGCCAGCAGCGATCGCGGGGGGTTACAAGAGACCCAGTACTTC. Its protein product is CASSDRGGLQETQYF. Variable domain in full (rest from reference TRBV11-2 and TRBJ2-5): EAGVAQSPRYKIIEKRQSVAFWCNPISGHATLYWYQQILGQGPKLLIQFQNNGVVDDSQLPKDRFSAERLKGVDSTLKIQPAKLEDSAVYLCASSDRGGLQETQYFGPGTRLLVL.

The genes are TRBV11-1 and TRBJ1-2, with a possible D match to TRBD1 (6 bases). This CDR3 is 14 amino acids long. V was pared by 1 base and J by 4 bases, with 10 bases between. Germline V gives CDR1 SGHAT, CDR2 FQDESV (reference sequence). CDR3 amino acids: CASSLEGRGYGYTF. The CDR3 coding sequence is TGTGCCAGCAGCTTAGAAGGCAGGGGCTATGGCTACACCTTC.

The rearrangement uses TRBV5-1 and TRBJ1-2; possibly TRBD1 for D (5 bases). CDR3 length equals 14 residues. Germline CDR1 is SGHRS and CDR2 is YFSETQ. Trimming stripped 6 bases from V and 2 bases from J, with 14 bases between. For the CDR3, the DNA is TGCGCCAGCACCCCGGGGGGGGTCAACTATGGCTACACCTTC. This sequence encodes CASTPGGVNYGYTF. Combining the CDR3 with reference TRBV5-1 and TRBJ1-2 gives the whole variable domain KAGVTQTPRYLIKTRGQQVTLSCSPISGHRSVSWYQQTPGQGLQFLFEYFSETQRNKGNFPGRFSGRQFSNSRSEMNVSTLELGDSALYLCASTPGGVNYGYTFGSGTRLTVV.

The chain is built from TRBV14 and TRBJ2-7; 10 bases align to TRBD1. CDR1 and CDR2 from the germline V gene are SGHDN and FVKESK. The trim removed 3 bases at V and 3 bases at J, leaving 5 bases unmatched. The CDR3 runs 15 residues. The CDR3 nucleotides are TGTGCCAGCAGCCACCCTGGACAGGGGGGCTACGAGCAGTACTTC. Residues: CASSHPGQGGYEQYF.

The chain combines TRBV27 with TRBJ2-7; TRBD2 matches at 12 bases. The J segment lost 4 bases and the V segment lost 5 bases, leaving 21 bases of the junction unmatched. The CDR3 is made up of 20 amino acids. Germline V lookup: CDR1 MNHEY, CDR2 SMNVEV (reference sequence). CDR3 amino acids: CASSPVAASGGAAFGYEQYF. The CDR3 coding sequence is TGTGCCAGCAGTCCAGTCGCGGCTAGCGGGGGGGCAGCGTTCGGTTACGAGCAGTACTTC.

This sequence joins TRBV7-9 and TRBJ2-5, with D possibly TRBD2 on 5 matching bases. V was clipped by 1 base and J by 2 bases, with 14 bases between them. CDR3 length: 16 amino acids. In germline, CDR1 is SEHNR, CDR2 FQNEAQ (reference sequence). CDR3 residues: CASSLGMVAPQETQYF. Here the CDR3 DNA reads TGTGCCAGCAGCTTAGGTATGGTAGCGCCGCAAGAGACCCAGTACTTC.

This chain uses TRBV30 with TRBJ1-1; TRBD1 is a possible D gene (6 bases). The germline V gene encodes CDR1 GTSNPN and CDR2 SVGIG (reference sequence). V lost 8 bases to trimming and J lost 3 bases, with 16 bases between them. This CDR3 is built from 13 residues. CDR3 sequence (DNA): TGTGCCCAACGGGGCAGGACAGACACTGAAGCTTTCTTT. Its translation is CAQRGRTDTEAFF. Combining the CDR3 with reference TRBV30 and TRBJ1-1 gives the whole variable domain SQTIHQWPATLVQPVGSPLSLECTVEGTSNPNLYWYRQAAGRGLQLLFYSVGIGQISSEVPQNLSASRPQDRQFILSSKKLLLSDSGFYLCAQRGRTDTEAFFGQGTRLTVV.

The V call is TRBV28, the J call TRBJ2-7, with 7 bases aligning to TRBD1. The length of the CDR3 is 15 residues. In germline, CDR1 is MDHEN, CDR2 SYDVKM. Losses at the gene ends were 5 bases for V and 1 base for J; bases not matched to a gene: 8. Here the CDR3 DNA reads TGTGCCAGCAGTCCGAGACAGGGAACATCCTACGAGCAGTACTTC. This codes for CASSPRQGTSYEQYF.

The V and J genes are TRBV7-9 and TRBJ2-1; possibly TRBD1 for D (6 bases). V was pared by 4 bases and J by 4 bases, with 11 bases between. Germline V gene data show CDR1 as SEHNR and CDR2 as FQNEAQ (reference sequence). CDR3 size: 14 residues. As DNA, the CDR3 is TGTGCCAGCAGCTCGCCCAGGGGTTACAATGAGCAGTTCTTC. Its protein product is CASSSPRGYNEQFF.

The rearrangement uses TRBV30 and TRBJ2-1; 8 nucleotides line up with TRBD1. Germline-derived CDR1 and CDR2 are GTSNPN and SVGIG (reference sequence). The V and J ends lost 2 bases and 7 bases, in that order; junction bases with no gene match: 4. CDR3 size: 13 residues. The CDR3 region has the DNA TGTGCCTGGAGTACCCAGGGGGCGAATGAGCAGTTCTTC. Amino acid sequence: CAWSTQGANEQFF.

This clone turned up a few times. The V call is TRBV7-6, the J call TRBJ1-3; D not resolved. The CDR3 runs 15 residues. Per germline, CDR1 SGHVS and CDR2 FNYEAQ. V lost 5 bases and J lost 0, with 11 bases in between. The CDR3 spells CASSQLATSGNTIYF. DNA for the CDR3: TGTGCCAGCAGCCAATTAGCAACCTCTGGAAACACCATATATTTT.

The CDR3 sequence: CAWTGLANSYEQYF. For the CDR3, the DNA is TGTGCCTGGACGGGACTAGCGAATTCCTACGAGCAGTACTTC. This rearrangement joins TRBV30 to TRBJ2-5; TRBD2 matches 10 bases. The J call may be wrong; the DNA end is better matched by TRBJ2-7. The CDR3 totals 14 residues. Germline CDR1 is GTSNPN and CDR2 is SVGIG (reference sequence).

The chain employs TRBV7-6 and TRBJ2-7; perhaps TRBD2 as D (6 bases). V lost 3 bases and J lost 1, with 10 bases in between. CDR3 length: 14 amino acids. Germline values: CDR1 SGHVS, CDR2 FNYEAQ. This chain's CDR3 is CASSLAGRSYEQYF. The CDR3 DNA reads as TGTGCCAGCAGCTTGGCGGGACGTTCCTACGAGCAGTACTTC.

This clone appeared a few times. The chain has TRBV6-5 and TRBJ1-6; 7 bases align to TRBD1. V lost 6 bases, J lost 6 bases, and 5 bases stayed unmatched. CDR3 size: 14 residues. CDR1 is MNHEY and CDR2 is SVGAGI in the germline V gene. CDR3 region: CASRLDRFNSPLHF. CDR3 coding DNA: TGTGCCAGCAGATTGGACAGGTTTAATTCACCCCTCCACTTT.

This chain uses TRBV27 with TRBJ1-4; maybe TRBD1 (6 bases). Looked up from germline, CDR1 is MNHEY and CDR2 is SMNVEV (reference sequence). Deletions cut 5 bases from V and 6 bases from J, with 16 bases between. The CDR3 is 15 amino acids. The CDR3 sequence: CASSPLQGRDEKLFF. Written as DNA, the CDR3 is TGTGCCAGCAGTCCGCTCCAGGGGAGAGATGAAAAACTGTTTTTT.

This clone has a single count. A much larger clone sits a single nucleotide away, making a read error possible. CDR3 residues: CASSPGGSGNTIYF. CDR3 nucleotide sequence: TGTGCCAGCAGCCCAGGGGGGTCTGGAAACACCATATATTTT. This chain uses TRBV9 with TRBJ1-3; TRBD1 agrees at 7 bases. V gave up 4 bases and J gave up 1 base; unmatched junction bases: 2. CDR1 SGDLS and CDR2 YYNGEE come from the germline V gene. The CDR3 totals 14 residues.

This sequence joins TRBV6-6 and TRBJ2-7, with 9 bases identical to TRBD1. The CDR3 covers 14 residues. Germline values: CDR1 MNHNY, CDR2 SVGAGI (reference sequence). J was trimmed by 4 bases and V by 0 bases; bases with no gene match: 1. CDR3 in amino acids: CASSYSTGGYEQYF. The CDR3 nucleotides read TGTGCCAGCAGTTACTCGACAGGGGGATACGAGCAGTACTTC.

This chain uses TRBV27 with TRBJ1-6, with a possible D match to TRBD1 (5 bases). V lost 3 bases, J lost 7 bases, and 10 bases lay in between. Germline values: CDR1 MNHEY, CDR2 SMNVEV (reference sequence). The CDR3 is 14 amino acids. CDR3 bases: TGTGCCAGCAGTTTTATCCAGGGAAATTCACCCCTCCACTTT. As protein: CASSFIQGNSPLHF.

This rearrangement joins TRBV18 to TRBJ2-5, with D perhaps matching TRBD2 (6 bases). Germline V lookup: CDR1 KGHSH, CDR2 LQKENI. The CDR3 covers 12 residues. V was shortened by 6 bases and J by 1 base, with 6 bases between the two germline ends. This chain's CDR3 is CASSGGQETQYF. In nucleotides, the CDR3 is TGTGCCAGCTCGGGGGGCCAAGAGACCCAGTACTTC. The full variable domain, rest sourced from reference TRBV18 and TRBJ2-5, is NAGVMQNPRHLVRRRGQEARLRCSPMKGHSHVYWYRQLPEEGLKFMVYLQKENIIDESGMPKERFSAEFPKEGPSILRIQQVVRGDSAAYFCASSGGQETQYFGPGTRLLVL.

The chain employs TRBV4-3 and TRBJ1-2; unclear D gene. The CDR3 is 14 amino acids. In germline, CDR1 is LGHNA, CDR2 YSLEER. V lost 0 bases to trimming and J lost 5 bases, with 10 bases between them. CDR3 DNA sequence: TGCGCCAGCAGCCAAGATCAACAGCTATATGGCTACACCTTC. Amino acid sequence: CASSQDQQLYGYTF.

This sequence joins TRBV18 and TRBJ1-5; D uncertain. Looked up from germline, CDR1 is KGHSH and CDR2 is LQKENI. V was pared by 3 bases and J by 2 bases, with 11 bases between. The CDR3 loop spans 15 amino acids. The CDR3 here is CASSPGWEGNQPQHF. Written as DNA, the CDR3 is TGTGCCAGCTCACCGGGTTGGGAGGGCAATCAGCCCCAGCATTTT.

The gene calls are TRBV6-5 and TRBJ2-1, with D perhaps TRBD2 (6 bases). The length of the CDR3 is 15 residues. Germline CDR1 and CDR2: MNHEY and SVGAGI. Trimming stripped 7 bases from V and 2 bases from J, with 15 bases between. This CDR3 is CASTPEWGAYNEQFF. The CDR3 DNA reads as TGTGCCAGCACCCCCGAGTGGGGGGCCTACAATGAGCAGTTCTTC.